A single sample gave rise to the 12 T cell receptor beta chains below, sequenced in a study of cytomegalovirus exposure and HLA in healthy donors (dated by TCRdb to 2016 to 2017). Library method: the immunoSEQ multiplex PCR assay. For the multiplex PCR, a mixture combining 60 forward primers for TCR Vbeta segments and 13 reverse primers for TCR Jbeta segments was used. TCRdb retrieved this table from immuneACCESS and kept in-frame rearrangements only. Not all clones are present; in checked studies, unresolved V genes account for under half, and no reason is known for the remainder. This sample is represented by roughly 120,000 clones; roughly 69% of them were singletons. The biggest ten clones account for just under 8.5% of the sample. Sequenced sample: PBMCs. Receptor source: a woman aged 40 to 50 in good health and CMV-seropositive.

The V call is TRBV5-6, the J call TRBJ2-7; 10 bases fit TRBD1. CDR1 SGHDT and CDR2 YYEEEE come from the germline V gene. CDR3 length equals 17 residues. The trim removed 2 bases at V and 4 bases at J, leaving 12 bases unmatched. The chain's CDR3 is CASSLQSRDRGEYEQYF. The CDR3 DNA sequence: TGTGCCAGCAGCTTACAGTCCCGGGACAGGGGCGAATACGAGCAGTACTTC.

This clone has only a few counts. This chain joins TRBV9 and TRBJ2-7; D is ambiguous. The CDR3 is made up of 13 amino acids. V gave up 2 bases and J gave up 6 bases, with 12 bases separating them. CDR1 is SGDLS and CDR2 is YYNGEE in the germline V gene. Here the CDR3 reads CASSVAFVGEQYF. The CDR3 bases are TGTGCCAGCAGCGTGGCCTTTGTTGGCGAGCAGTACTTC.

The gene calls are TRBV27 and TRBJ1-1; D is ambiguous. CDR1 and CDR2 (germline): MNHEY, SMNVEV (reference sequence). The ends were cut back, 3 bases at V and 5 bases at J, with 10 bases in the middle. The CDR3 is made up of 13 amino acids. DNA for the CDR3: TGTGCCAGCAGTTTCGGGATTGGAACTGAAGCTTTCTTT. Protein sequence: CASSFGIGTEAFF.

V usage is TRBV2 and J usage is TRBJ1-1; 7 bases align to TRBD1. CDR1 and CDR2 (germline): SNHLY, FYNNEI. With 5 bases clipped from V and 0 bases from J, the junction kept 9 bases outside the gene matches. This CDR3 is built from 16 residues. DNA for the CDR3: TGTGCCAGCAGTACCACAGGGGCCGACGTGAACACTGAAGCTTTCTTT. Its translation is CASSTTGADVNTEAFF.

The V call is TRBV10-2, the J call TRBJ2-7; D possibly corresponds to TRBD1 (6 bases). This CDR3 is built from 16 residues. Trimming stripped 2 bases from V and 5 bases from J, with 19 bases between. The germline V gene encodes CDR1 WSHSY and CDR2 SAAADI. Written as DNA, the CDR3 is TGCGCCAGCAGTGAGCCGACCGTACAGGGTTCCCACGAGCAGTACTTC. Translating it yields CASSEPTVQGSHEQYF.

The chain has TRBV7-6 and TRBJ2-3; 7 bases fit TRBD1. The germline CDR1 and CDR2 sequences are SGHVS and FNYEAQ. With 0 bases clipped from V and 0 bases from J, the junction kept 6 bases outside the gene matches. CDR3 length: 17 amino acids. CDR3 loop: CASSLAQGTVSTDTQYF. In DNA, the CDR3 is TGTGCCAGCAGCTTAGCGCAGGGGACAGTTAGCACAGATACGCAGTATTTT.

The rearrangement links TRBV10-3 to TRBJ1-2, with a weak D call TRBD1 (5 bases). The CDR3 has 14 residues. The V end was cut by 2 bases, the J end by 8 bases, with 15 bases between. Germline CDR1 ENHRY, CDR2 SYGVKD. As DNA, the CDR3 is TGTGCCATCAGTGAGCGGGGGACCTTGGGAGGCTACACCTTC. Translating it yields CAISERGTLGGYTF.

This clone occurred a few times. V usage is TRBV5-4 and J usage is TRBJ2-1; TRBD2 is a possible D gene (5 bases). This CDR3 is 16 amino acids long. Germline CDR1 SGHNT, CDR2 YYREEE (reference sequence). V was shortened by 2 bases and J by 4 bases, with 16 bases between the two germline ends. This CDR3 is CASSLDGAGRYNEQFF. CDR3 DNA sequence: TGTGCCAGCAGCTTAGACGGTGCGGGCCGATACAATGAGCAGTTCTTC.

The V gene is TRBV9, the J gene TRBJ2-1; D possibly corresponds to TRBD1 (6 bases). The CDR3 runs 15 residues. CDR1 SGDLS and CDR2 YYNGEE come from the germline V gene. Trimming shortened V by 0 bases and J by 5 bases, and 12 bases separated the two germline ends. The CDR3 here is CASSVGGTGHNEQFF. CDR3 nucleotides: TGTGCCAGCAGCGTAGGAGGCACAGGGCACAATGAGCAGTTCTTC.

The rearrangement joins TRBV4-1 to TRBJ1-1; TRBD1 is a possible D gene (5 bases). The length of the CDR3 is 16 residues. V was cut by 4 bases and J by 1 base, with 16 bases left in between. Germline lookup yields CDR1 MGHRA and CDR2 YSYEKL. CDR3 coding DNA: TGCGCCAGCAGCCGAGACTCAGGGCGAACGAACACTGAAGCTTTCTTT. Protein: CASSRDSGRTNTEAFF.

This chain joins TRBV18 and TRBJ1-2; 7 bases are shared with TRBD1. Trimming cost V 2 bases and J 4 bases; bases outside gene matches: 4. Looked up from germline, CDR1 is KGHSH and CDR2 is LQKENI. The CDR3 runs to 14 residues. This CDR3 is CASSPDRVLYGYTF. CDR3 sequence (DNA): TGTGCCAGCTCACCAGACAGGGTTCTCTATGGCTACACCTTC.

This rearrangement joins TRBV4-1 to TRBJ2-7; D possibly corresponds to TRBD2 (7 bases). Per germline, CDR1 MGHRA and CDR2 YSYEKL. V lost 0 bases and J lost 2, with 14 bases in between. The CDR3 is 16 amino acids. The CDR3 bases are TGCGCCAGCAGCCAAGATCTGGGGGGGGCAACCTACGAGCAGTACTTC. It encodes CASSQDLGGATYEQYF.